This is a list of T cell receptor beta chains from one sample in a study of T cells after yellow fever vaccination. TCRdb reprocessed the 5' RACE reads with MiXCR, giving one entry per CDR3 protein. Of nearly 350,000 distinct CDR3 sequences in the sample, approximately 8% were seen once. The specimen comprised PBMCs, sampled roughly 47 days after the first yellow fever vaccination. The receptors stem from a man aged 18 to 35 who received the YFV17D yellow fever vaccine. The CDR3 runs from the conserved cysteine through the conserved F or W. D genes are given only for firm matches. Rows may omit the clone size; those that give it use once, few, many or a size class.

CDR3nt	CDR3aa	d_gene	len	abundance	v_gene	j_gene
TGTGCCACCGCCCCCCGGTTCCGGGCGGGAGAGACCCAGTACTTC	CATAPRFRAGETQYF	-	15	-	TRBV15	TRBJ2-5
TGTGCCAGCAGTCGGGAGATGGGAAACACCATATATTTT	CASSREMGNTIYF	-	13	-	TRBV12-3/TRBV12-4	TRBJ1-3
TGCAGTGCTAGAGATCCGTTAAGGGGGCCGGGGGGCTACACCTTC	CSARDPLRGPGGYTF	TRBD1	15	-	TRBV20-1	TRBJ1-2
TGTGCCAGCAGCTTAGGGGCAGGGGGCGCGTTTTCACCCCTCCACTTT	CASSLGAGGAFSPLHF	TRBD1	16	-	TRBV7-6	TRBJ1-6
TGCAGCGTTGAGGGCGCAGGGAACACCGGGGAGCTGTTTTTT	CSVEGAGNTGELFF	-	14	few	TRBV29-1	TRBJ2-2
TGTGCCAGCAGTTATTCTGCAGGGGATACGAATGGCTACACCTTC	CASSYSAGDTNGYTF	-	15	few	TRBV6-5	TRBJ1-2
TGTGCCATCAGCGGACAGCACTCCGGGGAGCTGTTTTTT	CAISGQHSGELFF	-	13	many	TRBV10-3	TRBJ2-2
TGCGCCAGCAGGCCAAACTACAATGAGCAGTTCTTC	CASRPNYNEQFF	-	12	few	TRBV5-1	TRBJ2-1
TGCAGTGCTAGAGATGGTACAGGGAATTTTTACGAGCAGTACTTC	CSARDGTGNFYEQYF	-	15	-	TRBV20-1	TRBJ2-7
TGTGCCAGCAGCCCTGCTAGCGGGGGGGAGAATGAGCAGTTCTTC	CASSPASGGENEQFF	TRBD2	15	few	TRBV4-2	TRBJ2-1
TGCGCCAGCAGCCAAATCGACAGGCAAGAGACCCAGTACTTC	CASSQIDRQETQYF	-	14	few	TRBV4-1	TRBJ2-5
TGCAGCGTTGGGGGGTCGGGCAGGGCGAGCACAGATACGCAGTATTTT	CSVGGSGRASTDTQYF	-	16	-	TRBV29-1	TRBJ2-3
TGTGCCAGCAGAAATACAGGGCAGCCCCAGCATTTT	CASRNTGQPQHF	-	12	-	TRBV6-5	TRBJ1-5
TGTGCCAGCAGCTTACAGGGCGGAAACACCATATATTTT	CASSLQGGNTIYF	-	13	few	TRBV7-3	TRBJ1-3
TGCAGTGCTAGAGACCCGAGCGGGGGGGCGAACAATGAGCAGTTCTTC	CSARDPSGGANNEQFF	TRBD2	16	few	TRBV20-1	TRBJ2-1
TGTGCCAGCAGCTACCTGACAGGCTCCTACGAGCAGTACTTC	CASSYLTGSYEQYF	-	14	-	TRBV11-2	TRBJ2-7
TGTGCCAGTAGTATGCGGGGGGGGCCATCCTACAATGAGCAGTTCTTC	CASSMRGGPSYNEQFF	TRBD2	16	few	TRBV19	TRBJ2-1
TGTGCCAGCAGCTTAGTCAACAATCAGCCCCAGCATTTT	CASSLVNNQPQHF	-	13	few	TRBV7-2	TRBJ1-5
TGCGCCAGCGGTTATCTGGGACTAGGAGGCTCCAATGAGCAGTTCTTC	CASGYLGLGGSNEQFF	TRBD2	16	-	TRBV5-1	TRBJ2-1
TGTGCCAGCAGCTACCCCGGGACAGGGAACACTGAAGCTTTCTTT	CASSYPGTGNTEAFF	-	15	few	TRBV21-1	TRBJ1-1
TGCGCCAGCAGCCTCAAGACAGGGGGCAATGAGCAGTTCTTC	CASSLKTGGNEQFF	TRBD1	14	-	TRBV4-1	TRBJ2-1
TGTGCCAGCAGCTCTTTGGAAGATACGCAGTATTTT	CASSSLEDTQYF	-	12	few	TRBV7-2	TRBJ2-3
TGCGCCAGCAGCCGAGCGGACAGGGGAGGCTACGAGCAGTACTTC	CASSRADRGGYEQYF	TRBD1	15	once	TRBV4-3	TRBJ2-7
TGTGCCAGCAGCGCGGGACAGGGGATTCAAGAGACCCAGTACTTC	CASSAGQGIQETQYF	TRBD1	15	-	TRBV5-4	TRBJ2-5
TGCGCCAGCAGCTTGGCCGATAGCTCCTACAATGAGCAGTTCTTC	CASSLADSSYNEQFF	-	15	-	TRBV5-1	TRBJ2-1
TGTGCCAGCAGCCGGACAGGGATTGTCTATGGCTACACCTTC	CASSRTGIVYGYTF	TRBD1	14	few	TRBV12-3/TRBV12-4	TRBJ1-2
TGTGCCAGCATGTCAAGGGGCCTAGCCAAAAACATTCAGTACTTC	CASMSRGLAKNIQYF	-	15	-	TRBV12-3/TRBV12-4	TRBJ2-4
TGCAGTGCTCCGGACAGGCCCCCCTATGGCTACACCTTC	CSAPDRPPYGYTF	TRBD1	13	-	TRBV20-1	TRBJ1-2
TGTGCCAGCAGTTACGGGGACCGAGCCTACGAGCAGTACTTC	CASSYGDRAYEQYF	-	14	many	TRBV6-5	TRBJ2-7
TGTGCCAGCAGCTCAGATGGGGGGAATTCACCCCTCCACTTT	CASSSDGGNSPLHF	-	14	few	TRBV7-8	TRBJ1-6
TGTGCCAGCAGCTTGTGGGACTACCCCACAGATACGCAGTATTTT	CASSLWDYPTDTQYF	TRBD2	15	-	TRBV5-6	TRBJ2-3
TGTGCCAGCAGCCCCTCGGTCGGCGGGGGAGTAAACATTCAGTACTTC	CASSPSVGGGVNIQYF	TRBD2	16	few	TRBV4-2	TRBJ2-4
TGCGCCAGCAGCCAAGGTCGGTCTCCCCCAGGCGAAAAACTGTTTTTT	CASSQGRSPPGEKLFF	-	16	-	TRBV4-3	TRBJ1-4
TGCGCCAGCAGTCTTCGGGTGGTTAGCAATCAGCCCCAGCATTTT	CASSLRVVSNQPQHF	-	15	few	TRBV4-1	TRBJ1-5
TGTGCCATCGGTCCGTGGGGGGCTAGCACAGATACGCAGTATTTT	CAIGPWGASTDTQYF	-	15	-	TRBV10-3	TRBJ2-3
TGTGCCAGCAGCGTAGAAGGTTTACCTAACAATGAGCAGTTCTTC	CASSVEGLPNNEQFF	-	15	-	TRBV9	TRBJ2-1
TGTGCCAGAAGCTGGCCTAGCGGGCCCAAAGAGACCCAGTACTTC	CARSWPSGPKETQYF	TRBD2	15	-	TRBV11-2	TRBJ2-5
TGTGCCAGCAGTTACTCGCTCTTAGTGATCACCTCGGACAGTTCTTTCTACGAGCAGTACTTC	CASSYSLLVITSDSSFYEQYF	-	21	few	TRBV6-2/TRBV6-3	TRBJ2-7
TGCGCCAGCAGCCCTATCCGCGGCTCGACTAACTATGGCTACACCTTC	CASSPIRGSTNYGYTF	-	16	few	TRBV4-1	TRBJ1-2
TGTGCCAGCAGTCGATCGGGGGGGCCCACAGATACGCAGTATTTT	CASSRSGGPTDTQYF	TRBD2	15	-	TRBV7-2	TRBJ2-3
TGCAGCGTTGGAGGGGCGGGTTGGGAGACCCAGTACTTC	CSVGGAGWETQYF	-	13	few	TRBV29-1	TRBJ2-5
TGCGCCAGCAGTGCGGCCCGGACAGTTTCCTACAATGAGCAGTTCTTC	CASSAARTVSYNEQFF	-	16	few	TRBV4-1	TRBJ2-1
TGTGCCAGCAGCTTAGGGGGTCAGGGGGCGAATGAGCAGTTCTTC	CASSLGGQGANEQFF	TRBD1	15	-	TRBV7-9	TRBJ2-1
TGCAGCGCCACGGGATGGGGCAGGGAGGCCTATGGCTACACCTTC	CSATGWGREAYGYTF	-	15	-	TRBV29-1	TRBJ1-2
TGTGCCATCAGCGCCTATGAGGGAAACTCCTATAATTCACCCCTCCACTTT	CAISAYEGNSYNSPLHF	-	17	few	TRBV10-3	TRBJ1-6
TGTGCCAGCAAGCGGACAGCGAACACTGAAGCTTTCTTT	CASKRTANTEAFF	-	13	few	TRBV7-3	TRBJ1-1
TGTGCCAGCAACTTAGTGGGGGGCAATGAGCAGTTCTTC	CASNLVGGNEQFF	-	13	many	TRBV11-2	TRBJ2-1
TGCAGCGGTTATCTTCCGGACTACCACAATGAGCAGTTCTTC	CSGYLPDYHNEQFF	-	14	many	TRBV29-1	TRBJ2-1
TGTGCCAGCAGCTCGCGAGGACTATCGAACACCGGGGAGCTGTTTTTT	CASSSRGLSNTGELFF	-	16	-	TRBV7-6	TRBJ2-2
TGTGCCAGCAGGGGGAGACAGGGAATTCTCACAGATACGCAGTATTTT	CASRGRQGILTDTQYF	TRBD1	16	few	TRBV5-5	TRBJ2-3
TGTGCCAGCAGCGGATCCGGGGGGGCCGGAGATACGCAGTATTTT	CASSGSGGAGDTQYF	TRBD2	15	-	TRBV7-9	TRBJ2-3
TGTGCCAGCAGCGTAGCCGGGACAGGGGTACGCAATGAGCAGTTCTTC	CASSVAGTGVRNEQFF	TRBD1	16	-	TRBV7-2	TRBJ2-1
TGCGCCAGCAGCCCTGAGAGACCAGGGGCTACGAACACCGGGGAGCTGTTTTTT	CASSPERPGATNTGELFF	-	18	-	TRBV4-3	TRBJ2-2
TGTGCCAGCAGACCTCAGGGGGCTGGAAACACCATATATTTT	CASRPQGAGNTIYF	TRBD1	14	few	TRBV7-2	TRBJ1-3
TGCGCCAGCAGCCAGACAGGGGAAGACTATGGCTACACCTTC	CASSQTGEDYGYTF	TRBD1	14	-	TRBV5-1	TRBJ1-2